This T cell receptor (beta chain) is drawn from a study of blood T cell repertoires in COVID-19. Background on the study: PBMCs, B-cell-depleted T cells, or T cells provided the cDNA or gDNA that made up the material.

Profiled with immunoSEQ multiplex PCR; TCRdb holds only in-frame clones, not every one. Altogether about 43,000 clones are present, 87% being singletons, with the ten largest covering around 10%. The CDR3 loop spans 15 amino acids. Germline V gene data show CDR1 as MDHEN and CDR2 as SYDVKM. Between the trimmed V and J ends, which lost 3 bases and 0 bases, there was a span of 11 bases. The receptor comes from a woman of 80 years or more with active COVID-19. Sequencing was done on a sample of peripheral blood. The genes are TRBV28 and TRBJ1-1, with D tentatively TRBD1 (5 bases). The CDR3 DNA reads as TGTGCCAGCAGTTTTCAACAGGCCCTGAACACTGAAGCTTTCTTT. Translated, it gives CASSFQQALNTEAFF.